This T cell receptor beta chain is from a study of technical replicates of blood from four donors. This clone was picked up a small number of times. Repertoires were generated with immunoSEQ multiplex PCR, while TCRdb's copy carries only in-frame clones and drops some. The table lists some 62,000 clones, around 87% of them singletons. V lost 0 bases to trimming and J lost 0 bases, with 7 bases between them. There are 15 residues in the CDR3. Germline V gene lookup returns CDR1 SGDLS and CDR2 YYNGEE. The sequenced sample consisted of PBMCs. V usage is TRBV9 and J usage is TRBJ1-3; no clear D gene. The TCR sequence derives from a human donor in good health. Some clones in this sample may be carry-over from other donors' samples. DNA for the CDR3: TGTGCCAGCAGCGTAGATCTCTACTCTGGAAACACCATATATTTT. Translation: CASSVDLYSGNTIYF.